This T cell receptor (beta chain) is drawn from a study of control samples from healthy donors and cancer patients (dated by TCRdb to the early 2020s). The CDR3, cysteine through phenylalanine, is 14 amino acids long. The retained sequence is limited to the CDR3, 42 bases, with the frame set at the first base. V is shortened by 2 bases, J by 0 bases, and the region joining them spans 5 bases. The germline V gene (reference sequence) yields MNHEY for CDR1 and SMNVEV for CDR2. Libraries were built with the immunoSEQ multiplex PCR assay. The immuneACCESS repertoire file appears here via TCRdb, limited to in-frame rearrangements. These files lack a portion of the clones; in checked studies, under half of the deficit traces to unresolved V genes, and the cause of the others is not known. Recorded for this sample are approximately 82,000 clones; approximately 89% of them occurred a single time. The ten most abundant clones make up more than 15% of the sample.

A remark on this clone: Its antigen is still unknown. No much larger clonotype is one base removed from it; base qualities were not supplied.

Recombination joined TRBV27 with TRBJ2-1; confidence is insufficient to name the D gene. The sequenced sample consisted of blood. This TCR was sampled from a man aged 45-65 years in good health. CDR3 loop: CASSLRYSYNEQFF. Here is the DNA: TGTGCCAGCAGTTTAAGGTACTCCTACAATGAGCAGTTCTTC.